Below are 8 T cell receptor beta chains sequenced from a single sample in a study of blood T cell repertoires in COVID-19. Method: immunoSEQ multiplex PCR; TCRdb's copy keeps in-frame clones and lacks some. The table shows tens of thousands of clones, with 75% to 90% occurring only once. The sequencing input was peripheral blood. These receptors were collected from a man aged 55-75 years with acute or convalescent COVID-19.

This clone has a single count. CDR3 sequence (DNA): TGTGCCAGCAGCTTAGGGTTTGGGCGAGGCACAGATACGCAGTATTTT. Residues: CASSLGFGRGTDTQYF. This rearrangement joins TRBV7-2 to TRBJ2-3; D is undetermined. CDR1 is SGHTA, CDR2 FQGNSA, per germline. The V and J ends lost 1 base and 1 base respectively, with 12 bases between them. The CDR3 sequence is 16 residues long.

This clone is classed as medium-sized. The chain employs TRBV7-6 and TRBJ1-6; D may be TRBD1 (6 bases). Between the trimmed V and J ends, which lost 2 bases and 8 bases, there was a span of 10 bases. This CDR3 is 14 amino acids long. Germline CDR1 is SGHVS and CDR2 is FNYEAQ. CDR3 coding DNA: TGTGCCAGCAGCTTACAAGGGACATATTCACCCCTCCACTTT. It codes for CASSLQGTYSPLHF.

The CDR3 DNA reads as TGTGCCAGCACTGACTCCGGGACAGGGAGCGGCTACACCTTC. It yields the protein CASTDSGTGSGYTF. V and J are TRBV2 and TRBJ1-2; 9 positions match TRBD1. The CDR3 is 14 residues long. CDR1 is SNHLY and CDR2 is FYNNEI in the germline V gene. Unmatched junction bases numbered 11, after V lost 7 bases and J lost 8 bases.

The V call is TRBV29-1, the J call TRBJ1-1; the D is unclear. CDR1 SQVTM and CDR2 ANQGSEA come from the germline V gene. The CDR3 totals 12 residues. V was pared by 2 bases and J by 1 base, with 5 bases between. CDR3 nucleotide sequence: TGCAGCGTTGAACCCGGGAACACTGAAGCTTTCTTT. This translates into CSVEPGNTEAFF. The full variable domain, its missing parts supplied by reference TRBV29-1 and TRBJ1-1, is SAVISQKPSRDICQRGTSLTIQCQVDSQVTMMFWYRQQPGQSLTLIATANQGSEATYESGFVIDKFPISRPNLTFSTLTVSNMSPEDSSIYLCSVEPGNTEAFFGQGTRLTVV.

J is TRBJ2-5 and V is TRBV12-3 or TRBV12-4; D gene uncertain. The V end was cut by 4 bases, the J end by 5 bases, with 8 bases between. The CDR3 consists of 12 residues. CDR3 region: CASSSPSETQYF. The CDR3 DNA reads as TGTGCCAGCAGTTCTCCGTCGGAGACCCAGTACTTC.

V and J are TRBV5-6 and TRBJ2-5; the match to TRBD1 covers 9 bases. V shed 4 bases, J shed 5 bases, and the junction held 9 bases outside the gene matches. This CDR3 contains 15 residues. Germline V gives CDR1 SGHDT, CDR2 YYEEEE. The CDR3 DNA reads TGTGCCAGCAGCCGACAGGGGGTCCTAGGGGAGACCCAGTACTTC. Encoded protein: CASSRQGVLGETQYF.

V is TRBV2 and J is TRBJ2-4; 7 bases fit TRBD1. This CDR3 spans 15 amino acids. Germline lookup yields CDR1 SNHLY and CDR2 FYNNEI. V shed 5 bases, J shed 4 bases, and the junction held 8 bases outside the gene matches. The CDR3 DNA is TGTGCCAGCAGTCCTTCCGGGACAGCTAAAAACATTCAGTACTTC. Its translation is CASSPSGTAKNIQYF.

This clone was seen just once. This rearrangement joins TRBV7-2 to TRBJ2-5; possible D gene TRBD2, 5 bases. Germline V CDR1 and CDR2: SGHTA, FQGNSA. The V gene lost 5 bases and the J gene lost 6 bases, with 13 bases spanning the gap. This CDR3 region has 13 residues. The CDR3 nucleotides read TGTGCCAGCAGCCTCGGACTGACTCAGACCCAGTACTTC. It translates to CASSLGLTQTQYF.